This entry lists 24 T cell receptor beta chains sequenced from one sample in a study of CD8 T cells in Susac syndrome (dated by TCRdb to between 2019 and 2020). Library preparation employed the immunoSEQ multiplex PCR assay. RNA was extracted using the RNeasy kit, and roughly 0.45 to 1 microgram was reverse transcribed with random hexamers. TCRdb trimmed the raw reads at Q25, called clones with MiXCR and kept productive beta chains. Identical CDR3 protein sequences are pooled into one entry, listed with their most common genes and DNA. This sample is represented by about 200,000 distinct CDR3 sequences; roughly 96% of them were singletons. The ten biggest clones cover under 0.12% of the sample. The sample consisted of CD4+ T cells from PBMCs. These receptors originate from a human donor in good health.

J is TRBJ2-1 and V is TRBV9, with 8 positions matching TRBD2. This CDR3 contains 17 residues. The V segment lost 4 bases and the J segment 4 bases; nucleotides outside the gene matches: 13. CDR1 SGDLS and CDR2 YYNGEE come from the germline V gene. The CDR3 nucleotides read TGTGCCAGCAGCCCGCGGGACCTTAGCGGGGAGTACAATGAGCAGTTCTTC. This translates into CASSPRDLSGEYNEQFF.

This chain uses TRBV3-1 with TRBJ2-5; 8 bases are a match to TRBD2. This CDR3 region has 17 residues. Trimming cost V 6 bases and J 3 bases; bases outside gene matches: 15. Germline CDR1 LGHDT, CDR2 YNNKEL (reference sequence). Written as DNA, the CDR3 is TGTGCCAGCAGTCCCACCCGTCAGGGGACTAGTGAAGAGACCCAGTACTTC. It specifies CASSPTRQGTSEETQYF.

This rearrangement joins TRBV15 to TRBJ1-1, with D unresolved. V gave up 0 bases and J gave up 3 bases, with 11 bases separating them. The CDR3 covers 15 residues. Germline V CDR1 and CDR2: LNHNV, YYDKDF (reference sequence). This CDR3 reads CATSRDLTLDTEAFF. The DNA for the CDR3 is TGTGCCACCAGCAGAGATCTAACCCTGGACACTGAAGCTTTCTTT.

The rearrangement uses TRBV5-1 and TRBJ1-1; TRBD1 matches 8 bases. Germline V gene sequence: CDR1 SGHRS, CDR2 YFSETQ. The ends lost 1 base at V and 3 bases at J; junction bases unmatched: 5. CDR3 length equals 15 residues. The CDR3 spells CASSLRTGQDTEAFF. CDR3 in DNA: TGCGCCAGCAGCTTGCGGACAGGGCAGGACACTGAAGCTTTCTTT.

The chain couples TRBV25-1 to TRBJ2-7, with 7 nucleotides matching TRBD2. Germline lookup yields CDR1 MGHDK and CDR2 SYGVNS. The length of the CDR3 is 16 residues. V lost 8 bases to trimming and J lost 4 bases; unmatched junction nucleotides: 17. In DNA form, the CDR3 reads TGTGCCAGCTCCCTCCCAGCGGGAAGCCCCTTTTACGAGCAGTACGTC. Translating gives CASSLPAGSPFYEQYV.

V usage is TRBV6-5 and J usage is TRBJ2-1, with a possible D match to TRBD1 (5 bases). V lost 1 base and J lost 9, with 7 bases in between. The CDR3 sequence is 12 residues long. In germline, CDR1 is MNHEY, CDR2 SVGAGI. CDR3 sequence reads: CASSYFQGEQFF. The CDR3, as DNA: TGTGCCAGCAGTTACTTCCAGGGTGAGCAGTTCTTC.

The V gene is TRBV29-1, the J gene TRBJ1-4; the D gene is possibly TRBD1 (5 bases). The CDR3 has 13 residues. Germline V lookup: CDR1 SQVTM, CDR2 ANQGSEA. The V end was cut by 4 bases, the J end by 7 bases, with 13 bases between. The CDR3 DNA follows: TGCAGCGTTGCTATTTCAGGGACTGAAAAACTGTTTTTT. This codes for CSVAISGTEKLFF.

This chain joins TRBV24-1 and TRBJ2-3, with D unresolved. Germline-derived CDR1 and CDR2 are KGHDR and SFDVKD. V shed 5 bases and J shed 2 bases, with 13 bases lying between them. The CDR3 extends over 15 amino acids. The CDR3 nucleotides read TGTGCCACCAGTGGGGGATCTTCTTCCACAGATACGCAGTATTTT. Protein sequence: CATSGGSSSTDTQYF.

V and J are TRBV29-1 and TRBJ2-7; TRBD2 agrees at 7 bases. CDR3 size: 13 residues. V was clipped by 7 bases and J by 3 bases; unmatched bases: 9. Germline V lookup: CDR1 SQVTM, CDR2 ANQGSEA. CDR3 residues: CSAGTNEGYEQYF. The CDR3 bases are TGCAGCGCCGGGACTAACGAAGGCTACGAGCAGTACTTC.

The J gene is TRBJ1-6, the V gene TRBV12-3 or TRBV12-4; tentative D call: TRBD1 (5 bases). CDR3 length: 13 residues. V was trimmed by 0 bases and J by 11 bases, leaving 8 bases between them. This CDR3 reads CASSLAGTAPLHF. As DNA, the CDR3 is TGTGCCAGCAGTTTAGCGGGGACGGCACCCCTCCACTTT.

The rearrangement joins TRBV2 to TRBJ1-6; no firm D call. The CDR3 loop spans 15 amino acids. Germline assignment: CDR1 SNHLY and CDR2 FYNNEI. The V end was cut by 6 bases, the J end by 10 bases, with 19 bases between. For the CDR3, the DNA is TGTGCCAGCAGGGGGTCGACGGCCCTTGCCTCACCCCTCCACTTT. Amino acid sequence: CASRGSTALASPLHF.

The chain is built from TRBV3-1 and TRBJ1-2, with D perhaps TRBD1 (5 bases). The V end was cut by 0 bases, the J end by 7 bases, with 12 bases between. The CDR3 is made up of 14 amino acids. The V gene's germline CDR1 is LGHDT and CDR2 YNNKEL (reference sequence). CDR3 bases: TGTGCCAGCAGCCAAGAATCAGGGTACTCTGGCTACACCTTC. Amino acid sequence: CASSQESGYSGYTF.

The V and J genes are TRBV3-1 and TRBJ2-3; maybe TRBD1 (5 bases). Germline loops: CDR1 LGHDT, CDR2 YNNKEL (reference sequence). The CDR3 covers 16 residues. Trimming took off 1 base at V and 0 bases at J, with 11 bases between the two ends. The CDR3 nucleotides are TGTGCCAGCAGCCAAGCAGGGAAAACTAGCACAGATACGCAGTATTTT. Protein: CASSQAGKTSTDTQYF.

The V call is TRBV9, the J call TRBJ2-7, with 8 bases fitting TRBD2. The junction had 9 bases not matched to a gene; V was cut back by 0 bases and J by 7 bases. The germline CDR1 and CDR2 sequences are SGDLS and YYNGEE. The CDR3 runs to 15 residues. The CDR3 loop reads CASSVDGTRRNEQYF. CDR3 nucleotides: TGTGCCAGCAGCGTAGACGGGACTAGAAGGAATGAGCAGTACTTC.

The rearrangement links TRBV19 to TRBJ2-1, with 7 bases that match TRBD2. Germline V CDR1 and CDR2: LNHDA, SQIVND (reference sequence). This CDR3 has 13 amino acids. The ends lost 6 bases at V and 3 bases at J; junction bases unmatched: 2. CDR3 in amino acids: CASSASGYNEQFF. For the CDR3, the DNA is TGTGCCAGTAGCGCTAGCGGCTACAATGAGCAGTTCTTC.

J is TRBJ1-5 and V is TRBV19, with TRBD1 matching over 7 bases. Trimming at V came to 4 bases and at J to 4 bases, leaving 7 bases not matched to a gene. The germline gives CDR1 LNHDA, CDR2 SQIVND (reference sequence). This CDR3 has 15 residues. The CDR3 region has the DNA TGTGCCAGTAGTACCCAGGGGGTAGAGAATCAGCCCCAGCATTTT. Translating it yields CASSTQGVENQPQHF.

This clonotype was detected once. V is TRBV14 and J is TRBJ1-5; D gene uncertain. Per the germline V gene, CDR1 is SGHDN and CDR2 is FVKESK. The CDR3 covers 13 residues. The V and J ends lost 3 bases and 9 bases respectively, with 12 bases between them. The CDR3 DNA reads as TGTGCCAGCAGCCAGAGGAGCTCCGGGCCCCAGCATTTT. This translates into CASSQRSSGPQHF. Full variable domain (rest looked up from reference TRBV14 and TRBJ1-5): EAGVTQFPSHSVIEKGQTVTLRCDPISGHDNLYWYRRVMGKEIKFLLHFVKESKQDESGMPNNRFLAERTGGTYSTLKVQPAELEDSGVYFCASSQRSSGPQHFGDGTRLSIL.

The rearrangement joins TRBV20-1 to TRBJ2-5; TRBD2 matches at 8 bases. There are 11 residues in the CDR3. Germline V gene data show CDR1 as DFQATT and CDR2 as SNEGSKA (reference sequence). With V trimmed by 6 bases and J by 4 bases, 1 base remained unmatched. This CDR3 reads CSATSGETQYF. CDR3 DNA sequence: TGCAGTGCAACTAGCGGAGAGACCCAGTACTTC.

This chain joins TRBV19 and TRBJ2-3, with 7 bases identical to TRBD2. The CDR3 runs 14 residues. The ends lost 5 bases at V and 0 bases at J; junction bases unmatched: 2. Germline assignment: CDR1 LNHDA and CDR2 SQIVND (reference sequence). CDR3 nucleotides: TGTGCCAGTAGTTTTAGCGGGAGCACAGATACGCAGTATTTT. Translated, it gives CASSFSGSTDTQYF.

The genes are TRBV9 and TRBJ2-5; no clear D. V was cut by 4 bases and J by 4 bases, with 14 bases left in between. The CDR3 spans 14 residues. CDR1 is SGDLS and CDR2 is YYNGEE in the germline V gene. In DNA, the CDR3 is TGTGCCAGCAGCCCCCGAGGAGACGGAGAGACCCAGTACTTC. This translates into CASSPRGDGETQYF.

V and J are TRBV30 and TRBJ1-1; no definite D call. The CDR3 extends over 13 amino acids. The V end was cut by 3 bases, the J end by 3 bases, with 11 bases between. Germline V gene data show CDR1 as GTSNPN and CDR2 as SVGIG (reference sequence). The CDR3: CAWSPDRDTEAFF. The DNA of the CDR3 is TGTGCCTGGAGCCCTGATAGGGACACTGAAGCTTTCTTT.

This clonotype was counted only a few times. The V and J genes are TRBV29-1 and TRBJ1-1; D is possibly TRBD1 (5 bases). Germline values: CDR1 SQVTM, CDR2 ANQGSEA. Trimming pared 3 bases from V and 5 bases from J, leaving 7 bases between. The CDR3 length is 11 residues. The CDR3 loop reads CSVDGGTEAFF. As DNA, the CDR3 is TGCAGCGTTGATGGGGGGACTGAAGCTTTCTTT.

The V call is TRBV30, the J call TRBJ1-2; D is unclear. The V end was cut by 4 bases, the J end by 2 bases, with 5 bases between. From germline, CDR1 is GTSNPN and CDR2 SVGIG (reference sequence). The CDR3 has 11 amino acids. The chain's CDR3 is CAWKENYGYTF. The CDR3 DNA reads TGTGCCTGGAAAGAGAACTATGGCTACACCTTC.

This sequence joins TRBV3-1 and TRBJ2-1; D call uncertain. Per germline, CDR1 LGHDT and CDR2 YNNKEL (reference sequence). The length of the CDR3 is 13 residues. Trimming stripped 4 bases from V and 8 bases from J, with 12 bases between. This CDR3 reads CASSPPWADEQFF. The CDR3 region has the DNA TGTGCCAGCAGCCCCCCTTGGGCCGATGAGCAGTTCTTC.